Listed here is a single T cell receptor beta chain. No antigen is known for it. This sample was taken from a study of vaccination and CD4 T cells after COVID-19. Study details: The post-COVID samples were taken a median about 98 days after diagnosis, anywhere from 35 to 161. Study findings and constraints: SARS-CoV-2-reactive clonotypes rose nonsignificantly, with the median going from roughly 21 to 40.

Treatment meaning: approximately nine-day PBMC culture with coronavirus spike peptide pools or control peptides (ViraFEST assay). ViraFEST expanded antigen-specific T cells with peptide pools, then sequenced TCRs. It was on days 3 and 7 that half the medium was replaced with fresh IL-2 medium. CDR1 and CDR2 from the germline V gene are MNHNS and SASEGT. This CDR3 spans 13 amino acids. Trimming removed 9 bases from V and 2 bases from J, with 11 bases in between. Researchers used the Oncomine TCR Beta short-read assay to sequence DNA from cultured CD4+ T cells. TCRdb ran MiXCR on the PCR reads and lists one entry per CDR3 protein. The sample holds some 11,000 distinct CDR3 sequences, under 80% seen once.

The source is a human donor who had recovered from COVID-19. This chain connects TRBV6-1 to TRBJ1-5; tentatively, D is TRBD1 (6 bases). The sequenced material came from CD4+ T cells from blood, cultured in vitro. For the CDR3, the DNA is TGTGCCAGTCAGGGGTCGGGCAATCAGCCCCAGCATTTT. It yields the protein CASQGSGNQPQHF.